This record covers a single T cell receptor (beta chain). Its antigen remains unidentified. Base qualities were left out, and no much larger clone turns up one base away. The sample comes from a study of blood T cells in healthy people across ages (dated by TCRdb to about 2015). The study in broad terms: In model experiments, template switching captured roughly one uniquely barcoded TCR beta cDNA molecule for every two T cells. Age-related changes in TCR beta repertoire diversity were measured in the study by deep sequencing normalized with unique cDNA molecular identifiers. Donors were grouped into four age groups: young (average roughly 16 years), middle-aged (approximately 41), aged (about 59) and long-lived (over 80). Donors of different ages were randomly distributed across sequencing lanes to avoid experimental bias. Two additional independent replicas of 1 million unique cDNA reads from the same blood draw were analyzed for two donors (one aged 18 to 29 and one aged 80 or older).

The approximately 39 donors, aged 6 to 90 years, were systemically healthy Caucasian individuals from Russia. Roughly 10 milliliters of peripheral blood were collected from each donor into EDTA-treated Vacutainer tubes. Ficoll-Paque density-gradient centrifugation was used to isolate PBMCs, with at least 7 million per sample. Trizol reagent was used to extract total RNA from PBMCs, with at least 6 micrograms per sample. Naive CD45RAhigh/CD27high T cell percentages were measured by flow cytometry on a PBMC aliquot from every donor. The library was built by means of 5' RACE. The listed sequencing device is Illumina HiSeq 2500. A second PCR of about 7 to 12 cycles was run with a J-beta primer mix and a sample-barcoded 5' primer. A unique molecular identifier was introduced onto each TCR beta cDNA molecule by a template-switch 5' adaptor carrying 12 random nucleotides. Each sample yielded at least 2.5 million CDR3-containing paired-end reads. The Mint cDNA synthesis kit, primed by a TRBC-specific oligonucleotide, was used to synthesize first-strand cDNA from all RNA. Following uracil-DNA glycosylase treatment, a first 18-cycle PCR with universal primers M1SS and BC2_uni_R was performed on all cDNA. The paper's processing steps were these. For normalization, 1 million high-quality reads, each with a distinct molecular identifier, were randomly selected from each sample. Reads with shared molecular identifiers were discarded instead of being binned into consensus sequences. MiTCR, run with a Q25 quality threshold and the strictest error-elimination algorithm, handled CDR3 identification, clonotype clustering and error correction. A nonparametric unseen species model with Euler transformation was used to estimate lower-bound total TCR beta diversity. Starting from the raw public reads, TCRdb applied fastp trimming at Q25, assembled clones with MiXCR and retained in-frame beta chains. For every CDR3 protein sequence, its rows merge into one entry that carries the most common genes and DNA. The authors' filters were not applied to this entry. The sample table shows 600,000 to 800,000 distinct CDR3 sequences, and roughly 20% are seen once. The top ten clones comprise roughly 3.4% of the sample.

What the work shows at the level of the full study, not this receptor alone: Donor CMV infection status was unknown, potentially confounding age-related changes in expanded clonotypes. Observed TCR beta diversity per million T cells fell roughly linearly with age, and a significant reduction was already apparent by age roughly 40. Compared with the aged group, the long-lived group had more naive CD4+ T cells, fewer expanded clones and increased TCR diversity, suggesting age selection. Since profiling was done on bulk unsorted PBMCs, naive and antigen-experienced compartments could not be conclusively compared. Observed TCR beta diversity correlated strongly with the percentage of naive T cells measured by flow cytometry. Estimates of total diversity from one million sequenced T cells were regarded as lower bounds and underestimates.

Reading from cysteine to phenylalanine, the CDR3 counts 13 amino acids. CDR3 DNA only is kept here, 39 bases in frame from base 1. The germline V gene (reference sequence) supplies CDR1 SEHNR and CDR2 FQNEAQ. Deletion took 1 base off V and 3 bases off J, with a span of 7 bases between the germline ends. The rearrangement combines TRBV7-9 with TRBJ2-7, and possibly TRBD1, on 5 matching bases. The sequencing input was blood. This TCR was recovered from a man aged 70 or older in good health. The CDR3: CASSLGGHYEQYF. The DNA is as follows: TGTGCCAGCAGCTTAGGGGGCCACTACGAGCAGTACTTC.